The 32 T cell receptor beta chains given below trace back to one sample, sequenced in a study of control samples from healthy donors and cancer patients. The assay was immunoSEQ multiplex PCR, and TCRdb's table has in-frame clones only and misses some. The table shows roughly 170,000 clones, with 93% occurring only once. Sequencing was performed on blood. The receptor set was obtained from a woman aged 60-70 years in good health.

The chain links TRBV9 to TRBJ2-7, with a possible D match to TRBD1 (6 bases). This CDR3 is 13 amino acids long. V was clipped by 3 bases and J by 4 bases, with 11 bases between them. The germline CDR1 and CDR2 sequences are SGDLS and YYNGEE. The CDR3 is CASSATGRYEQYF. The CDR3 region has the DNA TGTGCCAGCAGCGCCACAGGGCGGTACGAGCAGTACTTC. Full variable domain (remainder filled in from reference TRBV9 and TRBJ2-7): DSGVTQTPKHLITATGQRVTLRCSPRSGDLSVYWYQQSLDQGLQFLIQYYNGEERAKGNILERFSAQQFPDLHSELNLSSLELGDSALYFCASSATGRYEQYFGPGTRLTVT.

The genes are TRBV5-5 and TRBJ2-7, with D possibly matching TRBD1 (6 bases). The germline V gene encodes CDR1 SGHKS and CDR2 YYEKEE (reference sequence). The CDR3 extends over 15 amino acids. Trimming took off 4 bases at V and 2 bases at J, with 16 bases between the two ends. The CDR3 reads CASSIVPGQTYEQYF. In nucleotides, the CDR3 is TGTGCCAGCAGCATCGTTCCGGGACAAACCTACGAGCAGTACTTC.

This clone was picked up one time. V and J are TRBV4-1 and TRBJ2-1; TRBD2 matches at 8 bases. Germline V gene sequence: CDR1 MGHRA, CDR2 YSYEKL. The J segment lost 1 base and the V segment lost 0 bases, leaving 5 bases of the junction unmatched. The CDR3 is 17 amino acids. CDR3 protein: CASSQEPRGESYNEQFF. CDR3 DNA: TGCGCCAGCAGCCAAGAACCGCGGGGGGAATCCTACAATGAGCAGTTCTTC.

The V and J genes are TRBV5-5 and TRBJ1-1, with TRBD1 matching over 10 bases. The J segment lost 5 bases and the V segment lost 3 bases, leaving 7 bases of the junction unmatched. The CDR3 spans 15 residues. CDR1 is SGHKS and CDR2 is YYEKEE in the germline V gene (reference sequence). DNA of the CDR3: TGTGCCAGCAGCTCAATCGACAGGGGGCGAACTGAAGCTTTCTTT. This gives the protein CASSSIDRGRTEAFF.

The rearrangement joins TRBV18 to TRBJ1-4; D is unresolved. The CDR3 extends over 11 amino acids. V lost 8 bases to trimming and J lost 5 bases, with 6 bases between them. Germline assignment: CDR1 KGHSH and CDR2 LQKENI. The CDR3 nucleotides read TGTGCCAGCGCACAGAATGAAAAACTGTTTTTT. Protein sequence: CASAQNEKLFF.

This clone was picked up a small number of times. This chain links TRBV4-1 with TRBJ1-3, with D possibly being TRBD1 (6 bases). V lost 4 bases and J 3 bases, leaving 13 bases between the germline ends. Germline V CDR1 and CDR2: MGHRA, YSYEKL. This CDR3 spans 15 amino acids. The CDR3 loop reads CASSPTSGDGNTIYF. In DNA form, the CDR3 reads TGCGCCAGCAGCCCAACGTCAGGGGATGGAAACACCATATATTTT.

V usage is TRBV6-2 or TRBV6-3 and J usage is TRBJ2-7; no reliable D call. Germline V gene lookup returns CDR1 MNHEY and CDR2 SVGEGT. V lost 0 bases and J 2 bases, leaving 2 bases between the germline ends. The CDR3 is 12 residues long. The CDR3 loop is CASSYSAYEQYF. In DNA, the CDR3 is TGTGCCAGCAGTTACTCGGCCTACGAGCAGTACTTC.

The chain links TRBV19 to TRBJ1-5, with D perhaps matching TRBD1 (6 bases). Germline assignment: CDR1 LNHDA and CDR2 SQIVND (reference sequence). This CDR3 has 11 amino acids. CDR3 loop: CTIGGNQPQHF. The CDR3, as DNA: TGTACTATAGGGGGGAATCAGCCCCAGCATTTT.

CDR3 bases: TGTGCCAGCAGCTTGGCAGGACAGGGGGCGAATCAGCCCCAGCATTTT. Translated, it gives CASSLAGQGANQPQHF. This rearrangement joins TRBV5-8 to TRBJ1-5, with 11 bases that match TRBD1. Germline V lookup: CDR1 SGHTS, CDR2 YDEGEE. The CDR3 is 16 residues long. Unmatched junction bases numbered 3, after V lost 0 bases and J lost 4 bases.

The V gene is TRBV7-9, the J gene TRBJ2-3, with 13 bases identical to TRBD2. CDR1 is SEHNR and CDR2 is FQNEAQ in the germline V gene (reference sequence). V was clipped by 5 bases and J by 3 bases; unmatched bases: 11. CDR3 length: 18 residues. CDR3 sequence reads: CASSIWVLAGGTTDTQYF. The CDR3 coding sequence is TGTGCCAGCAGCATATGGGTACTAGCGGGGGGGACGACAGATACGCAGTATTTT.

V and J are TRBV9 and TRBJ2-3; 7 bases line up with TRBD1. The CDR3 consists of 16 residues. The germline V gene has CDR1 SGDLS and CDR2 YYNGEE. Trimming at V came to 3 bases and at J to 2 bases, leaving 9 bases not matched to a gene. In DNA form, the CDR3 reads TGTGCCAGCAGCGCCCGACAGGGAATTGACACAGATACGCAGTATTTT. The encoded protein is CASSARQGIDTDTQYF. The entire variable domain, with the rest obtained from reference TRBV9 and TRBJ2-3, is as follows: DSGVTQTPKHLITATGQRVTLRCSPRSGDLSVYWYQQSLDQGLQFLIQYYNGEERAKGNILERFSAQQFPDLHSELNLSSLELGDSALYFCASSARQGIDTDTQYFGPGTRLTVL.

The J gene is TRBJ1-5, the V gene TRBV3-1 (or the pseudogene TRBV3-2); D perhaps matches TRBD1 (5 bases). The CDR3 spans 14 residues. Deletions cut 1 base from V and 6 bases from J, with 10 bases between. In germline, CDR1 is LGHDT, CDR2 YNNKEL (reference sequence). Here the CDR3 reads CASSQGGPSQPQHF. The CDR3 DNA reads TGTGCCAGCAGCCAAGGGGGCCCATCTCAGCCCCAGCATTTT.

The J gene is TRBJ1-4, the V gene TRBV18; D is undetermined. The CDR3 is 16 amino acids. Deletions cut 8 bases from V and 5 bases from J, with 21 bases between. Germline loops: CDR1 KGHSH, CDR2 LQKENI. The CDR3 DNA reads as TGTGCCAGCACCGGGATGGGCGACAAGTGGAATGAAAAACTGTTTTTT. The encoded protein is CASTGMGDKWNEKLFF.

This chain uses TRBV4-2 with TRBJ1-2; D is uncertain. Germline-derived CDR1 and CDR2 are LGHNA and YNFKEQ. The CDR3 sequence is 17 residues long. V lost 0 bases, J lost 5 bases, and 19 bases lay in between. CDR3 DNA sequence: TGTGCCAGCAGCCAAGAGGCAGCATTAGGACCAGTATATGGCTACACCTTC. This translates into CASSQEAALGPVYGYTF.

The chain recombines TRBV5-5 with TRBJ2-7; 9 bases map to TRBD1. The V gene end was trimmed by 3 bases and the J gene end by 7 bases; junction bases not matched to a gene: 8. CDR3 size: 14 residues. Germline V gives CDR1 SGHKS, CDR2 YYEKEE (reference sequence). In DNA form, the CDR3 reads TGTGCCAGCAGCTGGGGACAGGGTGGTGAAGAGCAGTACTTC. This translates into CASSWGQGGEEQYF.

The chain carries TRBV6-5 and TRBJ2-5; D unresolved. The CDR3 is made up of 12 amino acids. Trimming shortened V by 10 bases and J by 10 bases, and 19 bases separated the two germline ends. Looked up from germline, CDR1 is MNHEY and CDR2 is SVGAGI. In nucleotides, the CDR3 is TGTGCCACCCATGGCAGCGACGATTTCCAGTACTTC. As protein: CATHGSDDFQYF.

This chain uses TRBV12-3 or TRBV12-4 with TRBJ1-5, with D perhaps TRBD1 (6 bases). V was shortened by 7 bases and J by 7 bases, with 14 bases between the two germline ends. The CDR3 is 13 residues long. CDR3 in amino acids: CASKLQGFQPQHF. The DNA of the CDR3 is TGTGCCAGCAAATTACAGGGTTTCCAGCCCCAGCATTTT.

As to this clone: Compared with germline, one end of the junction differs, possibly owing to a read error. V is TRBV19 and J is TRBJ1-1; no reliable D call. This CDR3 comprises 15 residues. Germline loops: CDR1 LNHDA, CDR2 SQIVND (reference sequence). The CDR3 sequence: CASNPTRDINNEAFF. CDR3 nucleotides: TGTGCCAGTAACCCAACCCGAGACATAAACAATGAAGCTTTCTTT.

The chain couples TRBV12-5 to TRBJ1-5; 7 nucleotides match TRBD1. J gave up 4 bases and V 5 bases, and 5 bases lay outside the gene matches. Germline values: CDR1 LGHNT, CDR2 FRNRAP. The CDR3 spans 14 residues. For the CDR3, the DNA is TGTGCTAGTGGTACCGGGACAGAGAATCAGCCCCAGCATTTT. Its protein is CASGTGTENQPQHF.

The genes are TRBV9 and TRBJ2-2; 12 bases are shared with TRBD2. Looked up from germline, CDR1 is SGDLS and CDR2 is YYNGEE. The CDR3 covers 17 residues. The V and J ends lost 4 bases and 8 bases, in that order; junction bases with no gene match: 12. CDR3 in DNA: TGTGCCAGCAGCCAAAGGTCCCTAGCGGGGGGGCAAGGGGAGCTGTTTTTT. This encodes CASSQRSLAGGQGELFF.

The V and J genes are TRBV30 and TRBJ1-2; D might be TRBD1 (5 bases). V lost 3 bases and J 4 bases, leaving 9 bases between the germline ends. This CDR3 comprises 12 residues. Germline values: CDR1 GTSNPN, CDR2 SVGIG (reference sequence). The CDR3 loop is CAWRVGTYGYTF. In DNA, the CDR3 is TGTGCCTGGAGGGTAGGGACCTATGGCTACACCTTC. Complete variable domain (other parts from reference TRBV30 and TRBJ1-2): SQTIHQWPATLVQPVGSPLSLECTVEGTSNPNLYWYRQAAGRGLQLLFYSVGIGQISSEVPQNLSASRPQDRQFILSSKKLLLSDSGFYLCAWRVGTYGYTFGSGTRLTVV.

The CDR3 nucleotides read TGCGCCAGCAGCGCCGCGACAGGGGGCGGCTACACCTTC. It translates to CASSAATGGGYTF. The gene calls are TRBV5-1 and TRBJ1-2, with 10 bases matching TRBD1. V shed 4 bases, J shed 8 bases, and the junction held 5 bases outside the gene matches. The germline CDR1 and CDR2 sequences are SGHRS and YFSETQ. The CDR3 runs 13 residues.

The chain recombines TRBV19 with TRBJ2-1, with 9 nucleotides matching TRBD2. The CDR3 has 13 residues. V dropped 7 bases and J dropped 7; count of bases not matched to a gene: 5. The germline CDR1 and CDR2 sequences are LNHDA and SQIVND (reference sequence). CDR3 protein: CASKASGVNEQFF. In nucleotides, the CDR3 is TGTGCCAGTAAGGCTAGCGGGGTAAATGAGCAGTTCTTC.

Worth noting for this clone: Additional DNA sequences in this sample encode the identical CDR3. V is TRBV12-3 or TRBV12-4 and J is TRBJ1-1; 7 nucleotides agree with TRBD1. Trimming took 5 bases from V and 2 from J; bases not matched to a gene: 2. This CDR3 comprises 13 residues. The CDR3 nucleotides are TGTGCCAGCAGTAGACAGGGTAACACTGAAGCTTTCTTT. It codes for CASSRQGNTEAFF.

The chain joins TRBV18 to TRBJ1-2, with D uncertain. Germline CDR1 reads KGHSH; CDR2 reads LQKENI. The CDR3 runs to 14 residues. V was shortened by 2 bases and J by 2 bases, with 9 bases between the two germline ends. The CDR3 DNA follows: TGTGCCAGCTCACCATCCCAGAACAACTATGGCTACACCTTC. Translated: CASSPSQNNYGYTF.

The chain is built from TRBV18 and TRBJ2-3; D is ambiguous. V dropped 2 bases and J dropped 3 bases, with 6 bases sitting between them. CDR1 is KGHSH, CDR2 LQKENI, per germline. The CDR3 contains 13 residues. The CDR3 is CASSPWETDTQYF. The CDR3 DNA follows: TGTGCCAGCTCACCATGGGAAACAGATACGCAGTATTTT.

V is TRBV7-8 and J is TRBJ1-1, with a weak D call TRBD1 (5 bases). The germline CDR1 and CDR2 sequences are SGHVS and FQNEAQ. The CDR3 has 14 residues. V was trimmed by 3 bases and J by 3 bases, leaving 11 bases between them. CDR3 coding DNA: TGTGCCAGCAGCTTGCTAGCAGGGTACACTGAAGCTTTCTTT. Translating it yields CASSLLAGYTEAFF. Drawing the rest from reference TRBV7-8 and TRBJ1-1, the complete variable domain is GAGVSQSPRYKVAKRGQDVALRCDPISGHVSLFWYQQALGQGPEFLTYFQNEAQLDKSGLPSDRFFAERPEGSVSTLKIQRTQQEDSAVYLCASSLLAGYTEAFFGQGTRLTVV.

This chain uses TRBV18 with TRBJ2-3; no clear D. V dropped 3 bases and J dropped 0 bases, with 10 bases sitting between them. The CDR3 has 15 amino acids. CDR1 and CDR2 (germline): KGHSH, LQKENI. CDR3 sequence (DNA): TGTGCCAGCTCACCCCGCAGGCCTAGCACAGATACGCAGTATTTT. Translated, it gives CASSPRRPSTDTQYF.

The V gene is TRBV11-1, the J gene TRBJ2-3, with 11 bases that match TRBD2. CDR1 is SGHAT and CDR2 is FQDESV in the germline V gene (reference sequence). V was pared by 5 bases and J by 5 bases, with 6 bases of the junction left unmatched. This CDR3 is built from 15 residues. CDR3 sequence: CASSRRLAGGDTQYF. The CDR3, as DNA: TGTGCCAGCAGCCGTAGGCTAGCGGGGGGAGATACGCAGTATTTT. Full variable domain (remainder filled in from reference TRBV11-1 and TRBJ2-3): EAEVAQSPRYKITEKSQAVAFWCDPISGHATLYWYRQILGQGPELLVQFQDESVVDDSQLPKDRFSAERLKGVDSTLKIQPAELGDSAMYLCASSRRLAGGDTQYFGPGTRLTVL.

The chain employs TRBV7-9 and TRBJ1-6; D ambiguous. Germline V gives CDR1 SEHNR, CDR2 FQNEAQ (reference sequence). This CDR3 is 14 amino acids long. The V end lost 5 bases, the J end lost 11 bases, and 16 bases lay between the germline ends. CDR3 in DNA: TGTGCCAGCAGCCTAGTGTTACTGGCGGCACCCCTCCACTTT. Translated: CASSLVLLAAPLHF. The whole variable domain, filled in from reference TRBV7-9 and TRBJ1-6, reads DTGVSQNPRHKITKRGQNVTFRCDPISEHNRLYWYRQTLGQGPEFLTYFQNEAQLEKSRLLSDRFSAERPKGSFSTLEIQRTEQGDSAMYLCASSLVLLAAPLHFGNGTRLTVT.

The CDR3: CAWRLGSSSGANVLTF. CDR3 nucleotides: TGTGCCTGGAGATTGGGGTCCTCCTCTGGGGCCAACGTCCTGACTTTC. The rearrangement joins TRBV30 to TRBJ2-6; D not certain. The CDR3 contains 16 residues. Trimming shortened V by 3 bases and J by 0 bases, and 12 bases separated the two germline ends. Germline V lookup: CDR1 GTSNPN, CDR2 SVGIG (reference sequence).

J is TRBJ2-7 and V is TRBV5-8; no reliable D call. V shed 1 base and J shed 5 bases, with 7 bases lying between them. Germline V lookup: CDR1 SGHTS, CDR2 YDEGEE. The CDR3 contains 12 residues. The CDR3 loop is CASSLSGDEQYF. CDR3 nucleotides: TGTGCCAGCAGCTTGTCGGGCGACGAGCAGTACTTC.